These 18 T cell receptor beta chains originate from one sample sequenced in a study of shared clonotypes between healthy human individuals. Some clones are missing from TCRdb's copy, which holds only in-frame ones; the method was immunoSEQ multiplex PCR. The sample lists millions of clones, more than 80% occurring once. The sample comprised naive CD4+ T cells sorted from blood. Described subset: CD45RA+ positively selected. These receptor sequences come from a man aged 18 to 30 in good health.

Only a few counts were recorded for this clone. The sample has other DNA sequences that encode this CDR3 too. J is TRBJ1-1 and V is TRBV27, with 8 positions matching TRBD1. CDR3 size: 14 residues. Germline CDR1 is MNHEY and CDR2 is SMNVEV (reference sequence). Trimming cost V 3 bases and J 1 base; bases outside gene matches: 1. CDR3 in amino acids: CASSFGTGNTEAFF. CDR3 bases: TGTGCCAGCAGTTTCGGGACAGGGAACACTGAAGCTTTCTTT.

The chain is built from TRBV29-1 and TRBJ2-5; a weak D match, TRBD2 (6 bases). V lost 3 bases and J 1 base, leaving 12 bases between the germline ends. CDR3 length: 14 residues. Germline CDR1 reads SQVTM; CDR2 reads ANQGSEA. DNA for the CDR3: TGCAGCGTTGAGGAGGGCTTCCTCCAAGAGACCCAGTACTTC. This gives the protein CSVEEGFLQETQYF.

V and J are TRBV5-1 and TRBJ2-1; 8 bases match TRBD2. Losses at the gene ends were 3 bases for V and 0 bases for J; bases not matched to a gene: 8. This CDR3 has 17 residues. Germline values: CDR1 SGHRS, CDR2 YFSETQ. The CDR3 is CASSWGASGSSYNEQFF. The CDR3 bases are TGCGCCAGCAGCTGGGGGGCCAGCGGGAGCTCCTACAATGAGCAGTTCTTC. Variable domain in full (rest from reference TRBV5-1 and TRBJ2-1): KAGVTQTPRYLIKTRGQQVTLSCSPISGHRSVSWYQQTPGQGLQFLFEYFSETQRNKGNFPGRFSGRQFSNSRSEMNVSTLELGDSALYLCASSWGASGSSYNEQFFGPGTRLTVL.

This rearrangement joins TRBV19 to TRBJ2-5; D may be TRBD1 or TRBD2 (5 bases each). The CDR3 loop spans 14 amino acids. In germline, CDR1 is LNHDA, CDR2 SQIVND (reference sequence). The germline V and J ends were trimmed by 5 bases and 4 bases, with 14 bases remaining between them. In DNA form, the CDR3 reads TGTGCCAGTAGTCAAGGGACCCGTGGAGAGACCCAGTACTTC. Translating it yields CASSQGTRGETQYF.

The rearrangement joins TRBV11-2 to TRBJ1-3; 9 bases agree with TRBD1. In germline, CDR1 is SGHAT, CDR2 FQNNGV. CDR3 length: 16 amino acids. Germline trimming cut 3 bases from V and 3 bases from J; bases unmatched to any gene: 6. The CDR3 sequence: CASSFSGTGNGNTIYF. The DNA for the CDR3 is TGTGCCAGCAGCTTTTCCGGGACAGGGAATGGAAACACCATATATTTT.

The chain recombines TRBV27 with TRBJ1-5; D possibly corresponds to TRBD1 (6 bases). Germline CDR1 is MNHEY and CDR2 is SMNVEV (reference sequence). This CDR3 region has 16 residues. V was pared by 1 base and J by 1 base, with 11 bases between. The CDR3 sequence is CASSLLGTGSNQPQHF. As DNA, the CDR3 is TGTGCCAGCAGTTTATTGGGCACAGGGAGCAATCAGCCCCAGCATTTT.

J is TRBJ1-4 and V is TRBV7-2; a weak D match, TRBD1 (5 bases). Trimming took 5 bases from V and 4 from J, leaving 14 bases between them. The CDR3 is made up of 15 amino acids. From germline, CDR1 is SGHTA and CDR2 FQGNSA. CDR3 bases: TGTGCCAGCAGCACCCAACAGGCATTTAATGAAAAACTGTTTTTT. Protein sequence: CASSTQQAFNEKLFF.

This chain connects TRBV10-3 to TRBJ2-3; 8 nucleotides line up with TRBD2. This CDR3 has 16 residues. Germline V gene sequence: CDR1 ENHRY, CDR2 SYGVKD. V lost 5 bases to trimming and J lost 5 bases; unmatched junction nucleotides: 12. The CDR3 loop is CAISTRAGEIGDTQYF. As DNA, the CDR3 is TGTGCCATCAGTACCAGAGCGGGAGAAATTGGAGATACGCAGTATTTT.

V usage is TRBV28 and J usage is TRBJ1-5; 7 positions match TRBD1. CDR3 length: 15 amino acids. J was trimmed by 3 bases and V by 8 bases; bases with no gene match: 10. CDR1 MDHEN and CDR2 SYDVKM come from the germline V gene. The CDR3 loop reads CASGSTGAVNQPQHF. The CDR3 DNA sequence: TGTGCCAGCGGGTCTACAGGGGCCGTCAATCAGCCCCAGCATTTT.

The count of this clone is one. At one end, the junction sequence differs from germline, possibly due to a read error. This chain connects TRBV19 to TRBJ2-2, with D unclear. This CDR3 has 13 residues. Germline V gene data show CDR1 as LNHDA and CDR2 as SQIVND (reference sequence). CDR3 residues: CASRSGNPGELFF. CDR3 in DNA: TGTGCCAGTAGGAGTGGGAACCCCGGGGAGCTGTTTTTT. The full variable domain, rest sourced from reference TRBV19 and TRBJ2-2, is DGGITQSPKYLFRKEGQNVTLSCEQNLNHDAMYWYRQDPGQGLRLIYYSQIVNDFQKGDIAEGYSVSREKKESFPLTVTSAQKNPTAFYLCASRSGNPGELFFGEGSRLTVL.

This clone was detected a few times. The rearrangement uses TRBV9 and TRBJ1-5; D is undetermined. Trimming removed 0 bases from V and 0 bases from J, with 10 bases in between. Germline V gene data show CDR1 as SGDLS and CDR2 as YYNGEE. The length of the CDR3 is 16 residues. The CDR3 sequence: CASSVDEGYSNQPQHF. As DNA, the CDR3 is TGTGCCAGCAGCGTAGATGAAGGGTATAGCAATCAGCCCCAGCATTTT.

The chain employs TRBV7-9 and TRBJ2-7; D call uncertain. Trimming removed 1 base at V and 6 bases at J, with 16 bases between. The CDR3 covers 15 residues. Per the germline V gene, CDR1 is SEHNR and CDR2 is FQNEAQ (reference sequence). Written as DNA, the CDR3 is TGTGCCAGCAGCTTAGGGCTTGCTAGACTCGGCGAGCAGTACTTC. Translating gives CASSLGLARLGEQYF.

CDR3 protein: CAISERLVSTGELFF. In DNA form, the CDR3 reads TGTGCCATCAGTGAGAGGCTAGTTTCCACCGGGGAGCTGTTTTTT. The chain has TRBV10-3 and TRBJ2-2; no definite D call. The V gene lost 2 bases and the J gene lost 4 bases, with 11 bases spanning the gap. CDR3 length: 15 amino acids. Germline-derived CDR1 and CDR2 are ENHRY and SYGVKD.

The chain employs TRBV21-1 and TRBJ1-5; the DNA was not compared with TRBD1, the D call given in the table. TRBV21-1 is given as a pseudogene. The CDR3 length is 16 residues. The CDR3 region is CASSKKDRVCDQPQHF. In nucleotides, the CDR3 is TGTGCCAGCAGCAAAAAAGACAGGGTCTGCGATCAGCCCCAGCATTTT.

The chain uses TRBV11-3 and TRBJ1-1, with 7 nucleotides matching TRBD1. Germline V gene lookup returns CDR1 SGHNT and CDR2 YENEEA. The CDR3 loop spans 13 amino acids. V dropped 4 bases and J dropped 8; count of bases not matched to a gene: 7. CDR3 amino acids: CASSSQPGQEAFF. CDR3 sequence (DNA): TGTGCCAGCAGCTCTCAACCGGGACAGGAAGCTTTCTTT.

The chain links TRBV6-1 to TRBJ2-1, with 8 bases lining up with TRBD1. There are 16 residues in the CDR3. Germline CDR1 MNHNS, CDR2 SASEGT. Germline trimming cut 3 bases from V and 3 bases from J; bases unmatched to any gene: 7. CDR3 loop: CASSDRRQGIYNEQFF. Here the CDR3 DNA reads TGTGCCAGCAGTGACCGCCGACAGGGGATCTACAATGAGCAGTTCTTC.

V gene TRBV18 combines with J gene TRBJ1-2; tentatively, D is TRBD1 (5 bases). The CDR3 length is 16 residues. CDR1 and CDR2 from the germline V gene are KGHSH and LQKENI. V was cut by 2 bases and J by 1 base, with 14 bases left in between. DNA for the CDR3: TGTGCCAGCTCACCAACCCGGGACCGCGATAACTATGGCTACACCTTC. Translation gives CASSPTRDRDNYGYTF.

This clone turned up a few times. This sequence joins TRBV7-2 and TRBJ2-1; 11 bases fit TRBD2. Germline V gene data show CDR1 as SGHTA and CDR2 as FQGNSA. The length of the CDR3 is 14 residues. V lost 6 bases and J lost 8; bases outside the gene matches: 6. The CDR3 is CASRGLAERDEQFF. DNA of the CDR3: TGTGCCAGCAGGGGACTAGCGGAGAGGGATGAGCAGTTCTTC.